This T cell receptor beta chain was documented in a study of technical replicates of blood from several donors. This table comes from immunoSEQ multiplex PCR, and its TCRdb copy is limited to in-frame clones, with some not included. The table shows about 15,000 clones, with approximately 80% occurring only once. The V gene's germline CDR1 is MNHEY and CDR2 SVGAGI. V lost 5 bases, J lost 5 bases, and 11 bases lay in between. This CDR3 is built from 13 residues. The sample taken for sequencing was PBMCs. The V and J genes are TRBV6-5 and TRBJ2-3; weak D call: TRBD2 (6 bases). The receptor's source is a human donor in good health. The chain's CDR3 is CASSGTPQDTQYF. The CDR3, as DNA: TGTGCCAGCAGTGGGACTCCTCAAGATACGCAGTATTTT.